This T cell receptor (beta chain) was obtained from a study of T cells in Graves' hyperthyroidism and ophthalmopathy. This clonotype occurred many times. It was RNA transcripts that yielded the amplified TCR beta CDR3 regions. HTBI primers were the set used in a first-round RT-PCR of the TCR CDR3. From the multiplex PCR reads, TCRdb called clonotypes with MiXCR, one entry per CDR3 protein. The repertoire holds fewer than 650,000 distinct CDR3 sequences, 13% to 15% seen once, with approximately 15% in the top ten. V lost 6 bases to trimming and J lost 4 bases; unmatched junction nucleotides: 11. Per germline, CDR1 MNHNS and CDR2 SASEGT. This CDR3 is 16 amino acids long.

This sequence joins TRBV6-1 and TRBJ2-5; 10 nucleotides match TRBD2. The sequence was obtained from a woman aged 40 to 50 with Graves' hyperthyroidism. The sequencing sample was made of blood. CDR3 in amino acids: CASSPPIAGGSETQYF. CDR3 nucleotides: TGTGCCAGCAGCCCCCCCATAGCGGGAGGATCAGAGACCCAGTACTTC.